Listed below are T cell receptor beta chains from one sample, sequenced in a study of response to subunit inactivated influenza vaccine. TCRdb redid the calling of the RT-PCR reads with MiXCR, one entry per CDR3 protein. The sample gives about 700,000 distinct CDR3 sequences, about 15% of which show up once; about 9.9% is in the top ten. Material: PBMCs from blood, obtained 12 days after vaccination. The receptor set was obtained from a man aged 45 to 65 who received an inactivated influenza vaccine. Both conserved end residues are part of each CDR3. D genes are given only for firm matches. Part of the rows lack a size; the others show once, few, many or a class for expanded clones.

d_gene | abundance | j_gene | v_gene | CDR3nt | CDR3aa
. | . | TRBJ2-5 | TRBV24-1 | TGTGCCACCAGTGATGTGACAGCATGGGAGACCCAGTACTTC | CATSDVTAWETQYF
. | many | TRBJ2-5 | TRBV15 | TGTGCCACCAGCAGAGATAGAGAGACCCAGTACTTC | CATSRDRETQYF
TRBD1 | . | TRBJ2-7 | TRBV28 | TGTGCCAGCAGTCCCCGGACAGGGGGCCCCTACGAGCAGTACTTC | CASSPRTGGPYEQYF
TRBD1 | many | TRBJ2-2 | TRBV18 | TGTGCCAGCTCACCTCCTCGACAGGGGGGCGCCGGGGAGCTGTTTTTT | CASSPPRQGGAGELFF
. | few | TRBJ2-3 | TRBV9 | TGTGCCAGCAGCGTAGGGGAGGGGGCGAATACGCAGTATTTT | CASSVGEGANTQYF
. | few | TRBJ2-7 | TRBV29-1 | TGCAGCGGTCAGGTCCTCCAAGAGCAGTACTTC | CSGQVLQEQYF
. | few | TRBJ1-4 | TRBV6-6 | TGTGCCGCAGCACCCGCAACTAATGAAAAACTGTTTTTT | CAAAPATNEKLFF
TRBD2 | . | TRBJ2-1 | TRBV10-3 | TGTGCCCCTAACGGCGGGGGAGGGAAGTTATCCTACAATGAGCAGTTCTTC | CAPNGGGGKLSYNEQFF
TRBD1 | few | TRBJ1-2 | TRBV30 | TGTGCCACACGAGCTCTGGACAGGGGATACGGCTACACCTTC | CATRALDRGYGYTF
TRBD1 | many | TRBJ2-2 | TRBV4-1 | TGTGCCAGCAGTTTATGGACAGGGGCAAACACCGGGGAGCTGTTTTTT | CASSLWTGANTGELFF
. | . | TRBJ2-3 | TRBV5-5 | TGTGCCAGCAGCTTTTCCGGGGCGAAGGGAGATACGCAGTATTTT | CASSFSGAKGDTQYF
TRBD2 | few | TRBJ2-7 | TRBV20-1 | TGCAGTGCTAGTGCCGCTAGCGGGGGGTCTCACGAGCAGTACTTC | CSASAASGGSHEQYF
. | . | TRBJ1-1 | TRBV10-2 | TGCGCCAGCAGTGATTGGACAGAGAACACTGAAGCTTTCTTT | CASSDWTENTEAFF
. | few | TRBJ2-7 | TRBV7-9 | TGTGCCAGCAGCTTAGTTTATGGTGAGCAGTACTTC | CASSLVYGEQYF
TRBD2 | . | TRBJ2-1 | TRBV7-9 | TGTGCCAGCAGCTTAGGCCTTAGCGGGAGCTCCTACAATGAGCAGTTCTTC | CASSLGLSGSSYNEQFF
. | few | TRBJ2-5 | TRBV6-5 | TGTGCCAGCAGTTATGGGACAAGGAGGGAGACCCAGTACTTC | CASSYGTRRETQYF
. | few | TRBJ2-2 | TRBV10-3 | TGTGCCATCAGTGAGGTCGAGCGGAGGAACACCGGGGAGCTGTTTTTT | CAISEVERRNTGELFF
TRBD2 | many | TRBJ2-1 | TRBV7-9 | TGTGCCAGCAGCTTAGGTAGCGGGATGGAAAACAATGAGCAGTTCTTC | CASSLGSGMENNEQFF
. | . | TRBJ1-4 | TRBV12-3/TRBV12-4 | TGTGCCAGCAGTCCTTTTTCAGAAAAACTGTTTTTT | CASSPFSEKLFF
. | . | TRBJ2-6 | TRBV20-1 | TGCTGTGCAAGAGGACTTTATGGCTCTGGGGCCAACGTCCTGACTTTC | CCARGLYGSGANVLTF
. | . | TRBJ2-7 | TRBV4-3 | TGCGCCAGCAGCCAAGATCGGTGGACAGCCTACGAGCAGTACTTC | CASSQDRWTAYEQYF
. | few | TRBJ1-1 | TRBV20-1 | TGCAGTGCTAGATCGGTCGGCAGGACGAACACTGAAGCTTTCTTT | CSARSVGRTNTEAFF
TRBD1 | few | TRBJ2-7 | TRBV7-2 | TGTGCCAGCAGCTTTGACAGGGGACACGAGCAGTACTTC | CASSFDRGHEQYF
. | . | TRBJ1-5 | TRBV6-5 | TGTGCCAGCAGTTACAACCGGCCCAATCAGCCCCAGCATTTT | CASSYNRPNQPQHF
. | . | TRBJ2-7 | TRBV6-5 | TGTGCCAGCAGTTACAACCAAGCCTACGAGCAGTACTTC | CASSYNQAYEQYF
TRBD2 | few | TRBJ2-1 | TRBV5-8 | TGTGCCAGCAGCTTAGGGCAGCGGGGCCATGAGCAGTTCTTC | CASSLGQRGHEQFF
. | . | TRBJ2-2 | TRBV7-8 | TGTGCCAGCAGCGCCAGTCCAGGGATTATTGCCGGGGAGCTGTTTTTT | CASSASPGIIAGELFF
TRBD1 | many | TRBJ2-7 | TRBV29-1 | TGCAGCGTTAGTGACAGGGTGGGATACGAGCAGTACTTC | CSVSDRVGYEQYF
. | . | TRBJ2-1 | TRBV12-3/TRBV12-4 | TGTGCCAGCAGTTTAGCTGAGACAGGCAATGAGCAGTTCTTC | CASSLAETGNEQFF
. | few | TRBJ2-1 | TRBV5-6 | TGTGCCAGCAGCGGTGACCTGAGGAGTGAGCAGTTCTTC | CASSGDLRSEQFF